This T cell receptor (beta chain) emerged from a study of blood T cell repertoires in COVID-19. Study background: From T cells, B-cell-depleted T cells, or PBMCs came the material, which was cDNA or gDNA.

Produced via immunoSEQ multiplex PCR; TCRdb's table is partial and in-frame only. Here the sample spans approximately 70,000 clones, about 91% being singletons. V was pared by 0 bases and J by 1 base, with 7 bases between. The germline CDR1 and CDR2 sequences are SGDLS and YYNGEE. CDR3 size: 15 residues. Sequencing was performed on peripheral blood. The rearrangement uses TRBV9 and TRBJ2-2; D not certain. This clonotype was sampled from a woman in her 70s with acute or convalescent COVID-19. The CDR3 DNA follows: TGTGCCAGCAGCGTAGCATCCAGGAACACCGGGGAGCTGTTTTTT. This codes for CASSVASRNTGELFF.